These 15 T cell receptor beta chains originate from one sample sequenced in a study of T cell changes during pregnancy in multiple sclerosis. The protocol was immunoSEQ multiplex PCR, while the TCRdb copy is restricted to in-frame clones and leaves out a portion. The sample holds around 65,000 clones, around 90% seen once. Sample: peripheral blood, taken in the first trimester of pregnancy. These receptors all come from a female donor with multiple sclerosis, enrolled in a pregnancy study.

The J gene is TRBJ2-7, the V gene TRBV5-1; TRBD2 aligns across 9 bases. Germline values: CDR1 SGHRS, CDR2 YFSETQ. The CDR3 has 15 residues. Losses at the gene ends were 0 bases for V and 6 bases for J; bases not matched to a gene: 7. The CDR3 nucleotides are TGCGCCAGCAGCTTGGTAGGGACTAGCTTCTCCGAGCAGTACTTC. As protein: CASSLVGTSFSEQYF.

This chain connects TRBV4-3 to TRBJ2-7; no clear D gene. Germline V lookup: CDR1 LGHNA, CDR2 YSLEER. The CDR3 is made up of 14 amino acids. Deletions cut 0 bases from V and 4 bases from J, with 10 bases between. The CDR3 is CASSQDGREYEQYF. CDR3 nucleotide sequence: TGCGCCAGCAGCCAAGATGGTCGCGAATACGAGCAGTACTTC.

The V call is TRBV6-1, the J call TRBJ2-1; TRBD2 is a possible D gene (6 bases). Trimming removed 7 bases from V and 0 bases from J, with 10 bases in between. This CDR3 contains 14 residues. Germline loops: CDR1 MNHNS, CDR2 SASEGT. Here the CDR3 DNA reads TGTGCCAGCATTGGAGGGAGCTCCTACAATGAGCAGTTCTTC. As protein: CASIGGSSYNEQFF.

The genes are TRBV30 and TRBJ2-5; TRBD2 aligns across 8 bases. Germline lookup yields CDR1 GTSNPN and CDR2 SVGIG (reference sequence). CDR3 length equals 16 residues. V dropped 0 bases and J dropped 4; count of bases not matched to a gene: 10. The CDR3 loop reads CAWSVGFGRGVETQYF. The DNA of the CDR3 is TGTGCCTGGAGTGTCGGGTTCGGGAGGGGTGTAGAGACCCAGTACTTC.

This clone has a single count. The DNA of the CDR3 is TGCGCCAGCAGCCAACGGACTAGCGGGGGCACAGATACGCAGTATTTT. As protein: CASSQRTSGGTDTQYF. V gene TRBV4-3 combines with J gene TRBJ2-3; 12 nucleotides align to TRBD2. The CDR3 loop spans 16 amino acids. CDR1 and CDR2 from the germline V gene are LGHNA and YSLEER. V lost 2 bases and J lost 1; bases outside the gene matches: 1.

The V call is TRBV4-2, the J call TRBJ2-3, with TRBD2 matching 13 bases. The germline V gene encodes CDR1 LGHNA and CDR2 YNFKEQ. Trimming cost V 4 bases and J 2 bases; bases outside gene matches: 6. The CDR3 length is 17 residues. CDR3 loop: CASSPKGLAGYTDTQYF. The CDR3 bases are TGTGCCAGCAGCCCGAAGGGACTAGCGGGATACACAGATACGCAGTATTTT.

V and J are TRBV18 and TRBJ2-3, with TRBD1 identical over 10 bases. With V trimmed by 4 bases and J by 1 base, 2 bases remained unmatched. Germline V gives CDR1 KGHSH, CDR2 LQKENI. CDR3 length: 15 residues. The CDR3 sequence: CASSQGTGGTDTQYF. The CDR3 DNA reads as TGTGCCAGCTCACAGGGGACAGGGGGCACAGATACGCAGTATTTT.

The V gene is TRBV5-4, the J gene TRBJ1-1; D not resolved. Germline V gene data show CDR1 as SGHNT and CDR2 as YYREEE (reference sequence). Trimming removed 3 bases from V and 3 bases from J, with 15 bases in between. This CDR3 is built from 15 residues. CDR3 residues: CASSSPVRGYTEAFF. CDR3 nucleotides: TGTGCCAGCAGCTCCCCCGTGAGAGGGTACACTGAAGCTTTCTTT. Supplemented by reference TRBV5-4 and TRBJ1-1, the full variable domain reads ETGVTQSPTHLIKTRGQQVTLRCSSQSGHNTVSWYQQALGQGPQFIFQYYREEENGRGNFPPRFSGLQFPNYSSELNVNALELDDSALYLCASSSPVRGYTEAFFGQGTRLTVV.

Here the CDR3 reads CASSPQITGELFF. The CDR3 coding sequence is TGTGCCAGCAGCCCACAAATTACCGGGGAGCTGTTTTTT. The rearrangement uses TRBV7-9 and TRBJ2-2, with D unclear. This CDR3 contains 13 residues. CDR1 is SEHNR and CDR2 is FQNEAQ in the germline V gene (reference sequence). The V gene lost 5 bases and the J gene lost 5 bases, with 9 bases spanning the gap.

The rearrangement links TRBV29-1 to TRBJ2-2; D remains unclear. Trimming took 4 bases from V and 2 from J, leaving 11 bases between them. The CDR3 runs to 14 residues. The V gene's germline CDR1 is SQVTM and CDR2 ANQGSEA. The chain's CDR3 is CSVGGGLNTGELFF. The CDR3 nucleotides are TGCAGCGTTGGAGGTGGCCTAAACACCGGGGAGCTGTTTTTT.

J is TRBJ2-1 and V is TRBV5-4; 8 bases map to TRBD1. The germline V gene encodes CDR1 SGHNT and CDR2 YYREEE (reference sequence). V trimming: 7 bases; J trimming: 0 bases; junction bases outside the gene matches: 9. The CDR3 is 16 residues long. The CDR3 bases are TGTGCCAGCGTAACAGGGGGACCTTCCTCCTACAATGAGCAGTTCTTC. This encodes CASVTGGPSSYNEQFF.

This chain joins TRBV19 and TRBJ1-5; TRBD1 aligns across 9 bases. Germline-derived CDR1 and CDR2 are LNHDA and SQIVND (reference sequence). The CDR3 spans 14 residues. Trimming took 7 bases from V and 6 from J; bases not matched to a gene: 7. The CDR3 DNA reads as TGTGCCAGTACCCCGACAGGGGGAGGTCAGCCCCAGCATTTT. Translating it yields CASTPTGGGQPQHF.

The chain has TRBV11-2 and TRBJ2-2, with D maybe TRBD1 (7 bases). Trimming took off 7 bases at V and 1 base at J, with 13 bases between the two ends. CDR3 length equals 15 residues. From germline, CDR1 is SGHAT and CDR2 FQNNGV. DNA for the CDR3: TGTGCCAGCAACTACAGGGGACTGAACACCGGGGAGCTGTTTTTT. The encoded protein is CASNYRGLNTGELFF.

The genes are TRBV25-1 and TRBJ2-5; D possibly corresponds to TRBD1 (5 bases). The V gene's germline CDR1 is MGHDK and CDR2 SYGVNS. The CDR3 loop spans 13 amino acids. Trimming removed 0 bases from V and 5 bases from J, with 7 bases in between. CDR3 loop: CASSEYRGETQYF. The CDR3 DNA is TGTGCCAGCAGTGAATATAGGGGTGAGACCCAGTACTTC.

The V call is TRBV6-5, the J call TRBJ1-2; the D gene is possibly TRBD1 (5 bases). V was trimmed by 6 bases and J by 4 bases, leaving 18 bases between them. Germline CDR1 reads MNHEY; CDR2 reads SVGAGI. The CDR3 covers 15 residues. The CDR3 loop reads CASRDSGGVPYGYTF. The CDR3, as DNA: TGTGCCAGCAGAGACTCCGGGGGGGTGCCCTATGGCTACACCTTC.